The 12 T cell receptor beta chains below were found in one sample sequenced in a study of long-term antiretroviral therapy in people with HIV. It was version v3.0 of the immunoSEQ assay that was run at survey level. Data came from immunoSEQ multiplex PCR; TCRdb stores just in-frame clones and leaves some out. Among about 22,000 clones, around nine tenths were seen once, and the ten largest hold around 6.4%. The input for sequencing was unsorted PBMCs, taken 0.6 years after starting antiretroviral therapy. These receptors were obtained from a man in his sixties with HIV.

The chain is built from TRBV12-2 and TRBJ1-4; whether TRBD1, the table's D call, matches the DNA was not checked. TRBV12-2 is a pseudogene locus. CDR3 size: 20 residues. DNA of the CDR3: TGTGCAAGTCGCTTATCCATACGCTACAGGGGGCGGTTGACTAATGAAAAACTGTTTTTT. It codes for CASRLSIRYRGRLTNEKLFF.

This clone was picked up a small number of times. The V and J genes are TRBV28 and TRBJ1-5; D unclear. V was shortened by 6 bases and J by 7 bases, with 13 bases between the two germline ends. Germline V gene lookup returns CDR1 MDHEN and CDR2 SYDVKM. There are 13 residues in the CDR3. The CDR3 here is CASRFRHGQPQHF. CDR3 coding DNA: TGTGCCAGCAGGTTCCGGCATGGGCAGCCCCAGCATTTT.

V gene TRBV5-1 combines with J gene TRBJ1-4; D is perhaps TRBD1 (6 bases). V gave up 2 bases and J gave up 5 bases, with 22 bases separating them. This CDR3 spans 18 amino acids. Per germline, CDR1 SGHRS and CDR2 YFSETQ. The CDR3 bases are TGCGCCAGCAGCTTACAGCCGCAGACCCCGGGGGGCAATGAAAAACTGTTTTTT. Protein: CASSLQPQTPGGNEKLFF.

This clone was detected only once. The chain carries TRBV15 and TRBJ2-5; 9 bases align to TRBD1. The CDR3 consists of 17 residues. The trim removed 0 bases at V and 4 bases at J, leaving 9 bases unmatched. Germline CDR1 and CDR2: LNHNV and YYDKDF (reference sequence). The DNA of the CDR3 is TGTGCCACCAGCAGAGATCCCAGGACAGGGGTATTAGAGACCCAGTACTTC. Translated: CATSRDPRTGVLETQYF.

A single count supports this clone. The rearrangement joins TRBV7-2 to TRBJ2-1, with 9 nucleotides matching TRBD2. Germline loops: CDR1 SGHTA, CDR2 FQGNSA. V dropped 0 bases and J dropped 9; count of bases not matched to a gene: 9. CDR3 length: 16 amino acids. The CDR3 bases are TGTGCCAGCAGCTTAGCCTCGCGGGGGGGCCGCGGTGAGCAGTTCTTC. Its translation: CASSLASRGGRGEQFF.

The V call is TRBV7-2, the J call TRBJ2-7; D is undetermined. V lost 5 bases, J lost 4 bases, and 21 bases lay in between. The germline CDR1 and CDR2 sequences are SGHTA and FQGNSA. This CDR3 has 16 residues. The CDR3: CASSRTARTDRYEQYF. In nucleotides, the CDR3 is TGTGCCAGCAGCCGCACTGCCCGGACGGATAGATACGAGCAGTACTTC.

V is TRBV5-1 and J is TRBJ2-7, with a possible D match to TRBD1 (6 bases). The CDR3 length is 14 residues. V was trimmed by 2 bases and J by 4 bases, leaving 13 bases between them. Germline CDR1 and CDR2: SGHRS and YFSETQ. The DNA for the CDR3 is TGCGCCAGCAGCTTAGAGACAGGTGCTTACGAGCAGTACTTC. Its protein is CASSLETGAYEQYF.

The rearrangement uses TRBV10-2 and TRBJ2-1; 9 nucleotides match TRBD2. The V gene end was trimmed by 5 bases and the J gene end by 4 bases; junction bases not matched to a gene: 9. Germline loops: CDR1 WSHSY, CDR2 SAAADI. The CDR3 contains 16 residues. The CDR3 DNA follows: TGCGCCAGCAGTTTCGCGGGGACTAGCAGTTACAATGAGCAGTTCTTC. It translates to CASSFAGTSSYNEQFF.

The rearrangement joins TRBV28 to TRBJ2-1, with D uncertain. Germline loops: CDR1 MDHEN, CDR2 SYDVKM. Trimming shortened V by 2 bases and J by 10 bases, and 6 bases separated the two germline ends. The CDR3 has 11 amino acids. For the CDR3, the DNA is TGTGCCAGCAGTTTAAGGGTGGAGCAGTTCTTC. It encodes CASSLRVEQFF. The whole variable domain, remainder taken from reference TRBV28 and TRBJ2-1, is DVKVTQSSRYLVKRTGEKVFLECVQDMDHENMFWYRQDPGLGLRLIYFSYDVKMKEKGDIPEGYSVSREKKERFSLILESASTNQTSMYLCASSLRVEQFFGPGTRLTVL.

The chain links TRBV2 to TRBJ2-1; the D gene is possibly TRBD1 (5 bases). The CDR3 is made up of 14 amino acids. The germline gives CDR1 SNHLY, CDR2 FYNNEI. V dropped 3 bases and J dropped 8 bases, with 14 bases sitting between them. This chain's CDR3 is CASSEIFQGDEQFF. The CDR3 DNA reads as TGTGCCAGCAGTGAGATATTCCAGGGCGATGAGCAGTTCTTC.

The chain has TRBV7-3 and TRBJ2-5, with D perhaps being TRBD1 or TRBD2 (5 bases each). V was cut by 0 bases and J by 2 bases, with 10 bases left in between. Germline CDR1 and CDR2: SGHTA and FQGTGA. The length of the CDR3 is 15 residues. The CDR3 nucleotides read TGTGCCAGCAGCTTAACCGGGAACAGGCAAGAGACCCAGTACTTC. Translation: CASSLTGNRQETQYF.

The chain couples TRBV28 to TRBJ2-1; 8 bases are shared with TRBD2. Germline CDR1 is MDHEN and CDR2 is SYDVKM. After removal of 6 bases from V and 3 bases from J, the junction contained 22 bases not matched to a gene. The CDR3 totals 20 residues. The CDR3 DNA follows: TGTGCCAGCAGCCCTCTGGGGGAGGCTAGCGGGTATGGACGCTACAATGAGCAGTTCTTC. This gives the protein CASSPLGEASGYGRYNEQFF.